This T cell receptor (beta chain) was documented in a study of tumor-infiltrating lymphocytes in localized non-small cell lung cancer. CDR3 size: 14 residues. CDR1 is MNHEY and CDR2 is SMNVEV in the germline V gene (reference sequence). V was pared by 6 bases and J by 6 bases, with 9 bases of the junction left unmatched. Notes on this clone: The antigen is undetermined.

The assay was immunoSEQ multiplex PCR, and TCRdb's table has in-frame clones only and misses some. This repertoire shows about 14,000 clones, about 77% found once; its top ten account for 3.5% to 5%. General study results and limits: IM1 and IM2 tumors showed no difference in T-cell fraction. Different pieces of the same tissue went to different assays, confounding technical variation with intratumor heterogeneity. Tumors had more T cell infiltration than uninvolved lung, per TCRbeta sequencing and CD3 counts.

The sequencing input was lung tumor tissue. The TCR comes from a human donor with non-small cell lung cancer. This chain links TRBV27 with TRBJ2-7; 9 bases are shared with TRBD2. Written as DNA, the CDR3 is TGTGCCAGCAGCCTCGGGACTAGCCTCGGCGAGCAGTACTTC. It specifies CASSLGTSLGEQYF.